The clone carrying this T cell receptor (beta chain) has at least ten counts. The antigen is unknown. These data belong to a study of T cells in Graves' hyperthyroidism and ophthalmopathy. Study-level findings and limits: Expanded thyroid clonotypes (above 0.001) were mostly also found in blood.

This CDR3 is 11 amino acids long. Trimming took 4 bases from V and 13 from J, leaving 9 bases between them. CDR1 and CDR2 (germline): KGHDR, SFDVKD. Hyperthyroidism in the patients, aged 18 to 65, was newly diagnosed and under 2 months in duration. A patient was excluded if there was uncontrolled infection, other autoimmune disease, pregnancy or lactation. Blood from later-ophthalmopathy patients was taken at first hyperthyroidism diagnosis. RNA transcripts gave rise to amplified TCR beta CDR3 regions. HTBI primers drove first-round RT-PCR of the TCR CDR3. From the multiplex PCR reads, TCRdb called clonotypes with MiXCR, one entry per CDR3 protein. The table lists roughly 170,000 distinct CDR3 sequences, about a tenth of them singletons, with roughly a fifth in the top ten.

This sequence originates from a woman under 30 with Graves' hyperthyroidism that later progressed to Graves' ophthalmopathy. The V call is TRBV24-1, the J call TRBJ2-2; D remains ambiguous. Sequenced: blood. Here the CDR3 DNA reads TGTGCCACCAGTGACACCTCCAGGCTGTTTTTT. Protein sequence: CATSDTSRLFF.